The present entry profiles one TCR beta chain with its context. What antigen it recognizes has not been identified. Mismatch with germline at one junction end may stem from a read error. This record comes from a study of cytomegalovirus exposure and HLA in healthy donors (dated by TCRdb to about 2017). Regarding the research as a whole: In an earlier analysis of around 540 of the donors, 276 Gb of sequence data and 117 million unique TCR beta sequences from about 179 million T cells were reported. The later analysis used no new phenotypic data to find candidate immune exposures, relying instead on TCR beta sequences and their occurrence across donors. All discovery cohort repertoires had been generated on a single sequencing platform. A later analysis re-analyzed previously published TCR beta repertoires from approximately 700 donors and added high-resolution HLA genotyping to study TCR occurrence patterns. Using immunosequencing, the study profiled T cell repertoires from approximately 700 subjects and related those repertoires to cytomegalovirus serostatus. The aim of the study was to test whether cataloging public T cell receptors could identify signatures of past pathogen exposure. Because of strong linkage in the cohort, roughly five DR-DQ haplotypes were treated as single units for association and clustering. HLA typing included class I and class II loci at four-digit resolution. Among some 410 genotyped donors of the cohort, an average of around 240,000 unique TCR beta nucleotide sequences were sequenced per donor, roughly 18% of them non-productive. The number of typed donors differed by locus: roughly 629-640 for A, B, C, DRB1 and DQB1; approximately 530 for DQA1; some 590 for DPA1; and 400 to 480 for DPB1. Of the approximately 400 genotyped donors, roughly 80% fell in the genetic ancestry cluster associated with self-reported Caucasian donors. Genome-wide SNP genotypes for about 60% of the roughly 670 donors were used in a later genetic analysis, which treated that subset as a discovery cohort. Roughly 300 gigabases of sequencing data and around 80 million unique TCR sequences made up an early release that covered under 750 HLA-typed donors. Along with the approximately 650-subject first cohort, a separate validation cohort of 120 different subjects was used. Donor age, sex, ethnicity and CMV serostatus were compiled alongside the repertoire data. High-throughput TCR immunosequencing, statistical association of individual TCRs with disease status, and machine learning were combined to predict cytomegalovirus infection status. In an earlier analysis of about 590 of the donors, high-throughput TCR beta sequencing was used to judge whether each TCR beta V gene segment behaved as functional or pseudogenic. On the study overall, not on this receptor specifically: This cohort had only TCR beta chains sequenced, and the lack of alpha or paired-chain data limited which features could be detected. A cluster of highly shared sequence variants was judged likely to represent a technical artifact of the sequencing pipeline. The presence/absence analyses assumed that sequencing depth was roughly uniform across donors, and that assumption may not be true. A further reported finding was that TCR beta sequences accurately predicted the HLA-A and HLA-B alleles for most subjects in the first cohort. At a false discovery rate of 0.05, a later analysis linked some 17,000 TCR beta sequences to specific HLA alleles. In a later analysis, most CMV-associated TCR beta chains were found to appear HLA-restricted, with HLA associations seemingly driven largely by CMV exposure. An earlier analysis of approximately 590 of the donors showed that most TCR beta V segments appeared in productive rearrangements either about 90% or about 30% of the time, which broadly matched IMGT annotations. In a later analysis, several top co-occurrence clusters were reported to appear linked to parvovirus B19, influenza, CMV and Epstein-Barr virus. In a later analysis, HLA-associated TCR beta chains showed more clonal expansion and lower generation probabilities than non-associated chains that were equally common. Linkage disequilibrium might explain the correlated functional status among segregating V segments, but an unknown experimental factor could not be ruled out. Strong co-occurrence of HLA alleles, especially DR and DQ, made assigning TCR associations to individual alleles difficult. The authors suggested that the approach could potentially be generalized to other disease states and immunological phenotypes. The earlier analysis of fewer than 750 of the donors excluded 15 to 20 rarely observed V segments, including chromosome 9 orphons, because counts were too low. The only immune exposure information available for the cohort was CMV serostatus. A later genetic analysis associated a missense DCLRE1C variant with V-gene and J-gene trimming of TCR beta chains, and an independent cohort replicated the association. A total of some 180 TCR beta chains were listed by the study as associated with cytomegalovirus. Because HLA typing was unavailable for some donors at each locus, only the typed subset was used in association tests. A later genetic analysis reported fewer N-insertions in productive TCRs among donors in an Asian-associated ancestry cluster than the roughly 700-donor mean. While some public TCRs were present in many individuals, most TCR sequences turned up only very rarely across donors. In vitro tests confirmed that a few of the cytomegalovirus-associated TCR beta chains recognize cytomegalovirus antigens. The classifier was reported to diagnose cytomegalovirus status with high specificity and sensitivity in both the original cohort and the validation cohort. Because the 87-base-pair reads could not distinguish some IMGT-functional V segments, including TRBV6-2 and TRBV6-3, those segments were excluded. In a later analysis, TCR association rates were found to vary across HLA loci, with the most associated TCRs seen for DRB1 alleles and the fewest for HLA-C alleles.

The cohort comprised some 680 healthy bone marrow donors. At the time of sampling, all cohort members were nominally healthy, though unrecorded immune exposures were likely present. The donor tested CMV seronegative, placing the donor among the roughly 340 seronegative members of the cohort. Every donor gave a peripheral blood sample, and the peripheral blood mononuclear cells from that sample were used for TCR beta sequencing. Genomic DNA was extracted from the blood cell samples with the Qiagen DNeasy Blood Extraction Kit. Library construction relied on the immunoSEQ multiplex PCR assay. For the multiplex PCR, a mixture combining 60 forward primers for TCR Vbeta segments and 13 reverse primers for TCR Jbeta segments was used. The CDR3 region of rearranged TCR beta genes was amplified from genomic DNA by a multiplex PCR assay. The amplified TCR beta libraries were sequenced on the Illumina HiSeq System as 87-base-pair reads. The authors processed their data as follows. Across the 640 or so repertoires, a later analysis counted about 81 million unique TCR beta chains, 9.5 million to 13 million of which were shared by at least two donors. Raw reads were error-corrected and collapsed into unique sequences by a nearest-neighbor algorithm in which closely related sequences were merged to remove PCR and sequencing errors. CDR3 sequences were aligned to IMGT reference sequences to assign V, D and J gene segments. For a sequence to be retained, a match of at least six nucleotides to both a V gene segment and a J gene segment was required. Rearrangements were called productive when the CDR3 lacked stop codons and stayed in frame with V and J; all others were non-productive. Following IMGT convention, CDR3 was defined as the stretch from the second conserved V-encoded cysteine to the conserved J-encoded phenylalanine. The earlier analysis of about 590 of the donors excluded sequences that lacked an unambiguous match to a single V gene segment. An earlier analysis of approximately 590 of the donors classified V segments as functional when productive rearrangements were above 56.7% and as segregating when the standard deviation between donors was above 5%. To diagnose cytomegalovirus status from the catalog of TCR beta chain sequences, a statistical classification framework was built. A later analysis assigned V and J genes by comparing TCR nucleotide sequences with IMGT/GENE-DB human TR gene sequences. The TCRdist pipeline was used in a later analysis to assign CDR3 sequences and most-parsimonious VDJ recombination scenarios. A later analysis defined each TCR beta chain by its CDR3 amino acid sequence plus V-gene family, and excluded reads lacking a unique V-gene family. As a way to deal with suspected cross-contamination and a sequencing artifact, a later analysis dropped hundreds of nucleotide sequences that were highly shared and had low generation probability. For each public chain, a later analysis derived a clonal expansion index from normalized ranks of inferred template counts within each repertoire. A later analysis computed generation probabilities with a VDJ recombination model fitted to out-of-frame rearrangements, and checked the results against IGoR. Hypergeometric tests were used in a later analysis to score TCR-TCR, TCR-HLA and TCR-CMV co-occurrence, with a repertoire-size bias correction applied to the TCR pairs. A later analysis estimated false discovery rates by permuting HLA or CMV assignments 20 times. A later analysis grouped co-occurring TCRs with DBSCAN, adding TCRdist sequence similarity when clustering within HLA-allele-positive subsets. Repertoires with fewer than 30,000 or more than 120,000 public chains, plus five repertoires with anomalous nucleotide sharing, were excluded from co-occurrence clustering. Entries here come from immuneACCESS through TCRdb and include only in-frame sequences with V and J called. Some clones fail to appear in such tables; in the studies checked, an unresolved V gene covers under half of the shortfall, and the cause of the remainder is unknown. Clonal size and the V and J genes are those of that table, whereas D and trimming came from the DNA. In all, the sample holds about 150,000 clones, and roughly 79% of those were seen once. About 1.6% of the sample lies in the top ten.

The CDR3 sequence holds 18 residues, the cysteine and phenylalanine included. Only the CDR3 DNA stays, 54 bases, in frame from base 1. CDR1 and CDR2 were assigned from the germline V gene (reference sequence) as SEHNR and FQNEAQ. The source material was PBMCs. The sequence was obtained from a man aged 40-49 years in good health and CMV-seronegative. The chain couples TRBV7-9 to TRBJ2-2; possibly the D gene is TRBD2, per 6 matching bases. The CDR3 region reads CSSSLALAIAANTGELFF. Here is the DNA: TGTTCCAGCAGCTTAGCGCTAGCGATTGCCGCGAACACCGGGGAGCTGTTTTTT. With the portions outside the CDR3 filled from the reference TRBV7-9 and TRBJ2-2 genes, the complete variable region becomes DTGVSQNPRHKITKRGQNVTFRCDPISEHNRLYWYRQTLGQGPEFLTYFQNEAQLEKSRLLSDRFSAERPKGSFSTLEIQRTEQGDSAMYLCSSSLALAIAANTGELFFGEGSRLTVL.